A single sample gave rise to the 18 T cell receptor beta chains below, sequenced in a study of response to subunit inactivated influenza vaccine. One entry per CDR3 protein, called by TCRdb with MiXCR from the RT-PCR reads. Of about 700,000 distinct CDR3 sequences listed, approximately 15% are singletons. Here the sequenced sample was PBMCs from blood, taken about 13 days after vaccination. These TCRs come from a man aged 45-65 years who received an inactivated influenza vaccine.

In its sample, this clonotype was seen a few times. The chain links TRBV20-1 to TRBJ1-2; 7 bases align to TRBD1. Germline V gene data show CDR1 as DFQATT and CDR2 as SNEGSKA (reference sequence). The J segment lost 6 bases and the V segment lost 2 bases, leaving 12 bases of the junction unmatched. The CDR3 is 15 amino acids. The CDR3 DNA sequence: TGCAGTGCTAGAATTATACACAGGGGAAAGGATGGCTACACCTTC. Encoded protein: CSARIIHRGKDGYTF.

This clonotype has just a few counts. The rearrangement uses TRBV3-1 and TRBJ1-1; D uncertain. Trimming took 5 bases from V and 1 from J, leaving 11 bases between them. This CDR3 spans 14 amino acids. Germline CDR1 LGHDT, CDR2 YNNKEL (reference sequence). The CDR3 region has the DNA TGTGCCAGCAGCATGGGCTTCGGGAACACTGAAGCTTTCTTT. Translation gives CASSMGFGNTEAFF.

Ten or more counts support this clonotype. This chain joins TRBV10-3 and TRBJ2-3; the D call may be TRBD1 or TRBD2 (5 bases each). The CDR3 spans 18 residues. V lost 0 bases to trimming and J lost 3 bases, with 19 bases between them. Germline CDR1 reads ENHRY; CDR2 reads SYGVKD. CDR3 loop: CAISESAGAPVETDTQYF. The DNA of the CDR3 is TGTGCCATCAGTGAGTCCGCCGGGGCTCCCGTGGAGACAGATACGCAGTATTTT.

This clonotype was detected a few times. The V gene is TRBV2, the J gene TRBJ2-7; possible D gene TRBD1, 6 bases. From germline, CDR1 is SNHLY and CDR2 FYNNEI. Trimming cost V 2 bases and J 6 bases, with 11 bases left between them. CDR3 length: 13 amino acids. CDR3: CASSESPGVEQYF. CDR3 DNA sequence: TGTGCCAGCAGTGAATCCCCAGGGGTCGAGCAGTACTTC.

J is TRBJ1-1 and V is TRBV29-1; TRBD1 aligns across 9 bases. The V segment lost 7 bases and the J segment 6 bases; nucleotides outside the gene matches: 6. Germline CDR1 SQVTM, CDR2 ANQGSEA. There are 12 residues in the CDR3. The DNA for the CDR3 is TGCAGCGGGGGACAGGGTGTCCCTGAAGCTTTCTTT. Translated: CSGGQGVPEAFF.

This clonotype was seen a handful of times. This chain joins TRBV7-9 and TRBJ2-7; 10 nucleotides agree with TRBD1. The CDR3 contains 15 residues. V lost 4 bases to trimming and J lost 6 bases; unmatched junction nucleotides: 9. Germline CDR1 is SEHNR and CDR2 is FQNEAQ (reference sequence). CDR3 DNA sequence: TGTGCCAGCAGCTCACCCGGGACAGGGGAATCCGAGCAGTACTTC. It codes for CASSSPGTGESEQYF.

The rearrangement uses TRBV29-1 and TRBJ2-5; tentatively, D is TRBD2 (6 bases). CDR3 length equals 14 residues. Deletions cut 6 bases from V and 0 bases from J, with 14 bases between. CDR1 and CDR2 from the germline V gene are SQVTM and ANQGSEA. The CDR3 spells CSVPPAGYQETQYF. The CDR3 DNA sequence: TGCAGCGTCCCTCCCGCGGGGTACCAAGAGACCCAGTACTTC.

There are a few counts of this clonotype. V is TRBV29-1 and J is TRBJ2-7; no clear D. With 2 bases removed from V and 6 bases from J, the gap between germline ends came to 8 bases. The CDR3 is made up of 11 amino acids. The germline V gene encodes CDR1 SQVTM and CDR2 ANQGSEA. The CDR3 here is CSVEIWAEQYF. The CDR3 region has the DNA TGCAGCGTTGAAATCTGGGCCGAGCAGTACTTC.

This clonotype was seen a handful of times. The chain couples TRBV29-1 to TRBJ2-5, with D unclear. V was cut by 2 bases and J by 1 base, with 5 bases left in between. CDR3 size: 12 residues. The germline V gene has CDR1 SQVTM and CDR2 ANQGSEA. CDR3 sequence reads: CSVENFQETQYF. CDR3 DNA sequence: TGCAGCGTTGAAAATTTCCAAGAGACCCAGTACTTC.

The chain employs TRBV7-2 and TRBJ1-2, with D tentatively TRBD1 (6 bases). V lost 4 bases to trimming and J lost 8 bases, with 11 bases between them. Germline V CDR1 and CDR2: SGHTA, FQGNSA. The CDR3 has 12 residues. The CDR3 DNA reads TGTGCCAGCAGCTATCCACAGGGAGGCTACACCTTC. Translating gives CASSYPQGGYTF. Variable domain in full (rest from reference TRBV7-2 and TRBJ1-2): GAGVSQSPSNKVTEKGKDVELRCDPISGHTALYWYRQSLGQGLEFLIYFQGNSAPDKSGLPSDRFSAERTGGSVSTLTIQRTQQEDSAVYLCASSYPQGGYTFGSGTRLTVV.

Ten or more counts support this clonotype. The J gene is TRBJ2-1, the V gene TRBV20-1; TRBD2 matches 9 bases. The V gene end was trimmed by 2 bases and the J gene end by 5 bases; junction bases not matched to a gene: 7. CDR1 and CDR2 from the germline V gene are DFQATT and SNEGSKA (reference sequence). The CDR3 runs to 15 residues. Here the CDR3 reads CSARSHSGRNNEQFF. As DNA, the CDR3 is TGCAGTGCTAGATCTCACAGCGGGAGGAACAATGAGCAGTTCTTC.

This clonotype appeared a few times. This rearrangement joins TRBV6-2 or TRBV6-3 to TRBJ1-5; no reliable D call. The CDR3 loop spans 17 amino acids. Germline loops: CDR1 MNHEY, CDR2 SVGEGT. Trimming removed 0 bases from V and 2 bases from J, with 14 bases in between. The CDR3 loop is CASSYSQAKGRNQPQHF. CDR3 bases: TGTGCCAGCAGTTACTCGCAGGCCAAGGGCCGCAATCAGCCCCAGCATTTT.

This sequence joins TRBV12-3 or TRBV12-4 and TRBJ2-7; maybe TRBD1 (6 bases). Trimming left V 1 base short and J 1 base short, with 14 bases between. The CDR3 totals 16 residues. DNA of the CDR3: TGTGCCAGCAGTTTAGTAGTGACAGGCATTTCCTACGAGCAGTACTTC. This encodes CASSLVVTGISYEQYF.

Many counts were recorded for this clonotype. This sequence joins TRBV7-9 and TRBJ2-5; D is unclear. Germline CDR1 is SEHNR and CDR2 is FQNEAQ (reference sequence). CDR3 size: 15 residues. V was clipped by 0 bases and J by 4 bases, with 12 bases between them. The CDR3 is CASSLAVPSGETQYF. CDR3 sequence (DNA): TGTGCCAGCAGCTTAGCAGTGCCTTCAGGAGAGACCCAGTACTTC. Drawing the rest from reference TRBV7-9 and TRBJ2-5, the complete variable domain is DTGVSQNPRHKITKRGQNVTFRCDPISEHNRLYWYRQTLGQGPEFLTYFQNEAQLEKSRLLSDRFSAERPKGSFSTLEIQRTEQGDSAMYLCASSLAVPSGETQYFGPGTRLLVL.

V is TRBV14 and J is TRBJ2-1; weak D call: TRBD2 (6 bases). Trimming removed 2 bases at V and 9 bases at J, with 17 bases between. This CDR3 spans 15 amino acids. Germline assignment: CDR1 SGHDN and CDR2 FVKESK. In nucleotides, the CDR3 is TGTGCCAGCAGCCAAAGACCAACTAGCCACACTGAGCAGTTCTTC. It encodes CASSQRPTSHTEQFF.

This sequence joins TRBV29-1 and TRBJ2-1; weak D call: TRBD1 (8 bases). Germline CDR1 reads SQVTM; CDR2 reads ANQGSEA. CDR3 size: 14 residues. Trimming stripped 8 bases from V and 4 bases from J, with 18 bases between. For the CDR3, the DNA is TGCAGCACTCAAAACAGGGGGGGATACAATGAGCAGTTCTTC. It codes for CSTQNRGGYNEQFF.

This chain joins TRBV2 and TRBJ2-7; TRBD1 matches at 9 bases. Trimming cost V 4 bases and J 2 bases; bases outside gene matches: 9. Germline V CDR1 and CDR2: SNHLY, FYNNEI. The CDR3 is 16 residues long. The CDR3 DNA sequence: TGTGCCAGCAGTGGGGGATTGGGACAGGGAACCTACGAGCAGTACTTC. It is translated as CASSGGLGQGTYEQYF. Full variable domain (remainder filled in from reference TRBV2 and TRBJ2-7): EPEVTQTPSHQVTQMGQEVILRCVPISNHLYFYWYRQILGQKVEFLVSFYNNEISEKSEIFDDQFSVERPDGSNFTLKIRSTKLEDSAMYFCASSGGLGQGTYEQYFGPGTRLTVT.

This clonotype has at least ten counts. This sequence joins TRBV29-1 and TRBJ2-7, with TRBD1 identical over 8 bases. Germline V CDR1 and CDR2: SQVTM, ANQGSEA. There are 13 residues in the CDR3. The CDR3 here is CSTTARDRNEQYF. For the CDR3, the DNA is TGCAGTACCACCGCGAGGGACAGGAACGAGCAGTACTTC.